The 29 T cell receptor beta chains reported below all come from one sample, sequenced in a study of T cells after yellow fever vaccination. TCRdb re-derived calls from the 5' RACE reads in MiXCR, one entry per CDR3 protein. The sample includes around 320,000 distinct CDR3 sequences, about 10% of them seen just once. Here the sequenced sample was CD4+ T cells sorted from PBMCs, taken 5 days after the yellow fever booster vaccination. The receptors were sampled from a man in his late teens or twenties who received the YFV17D yellow fever vaccine.

This clonotype was observed many times. This sequence joins TRBV19 and TRBJ2-1; 8 nucleotides line up with TRBD2. This CDR3 comprises 15 residues. The trim removed 2 bases at V and 5 bases at J, leaving 5 bases unmatched. From germline, CDR1 is LNHDA and CDR2 SQIVND (reference sequence). CDR3 DNA: TGTGCCAGTAGTATACCGGGACTAGGCCACAATGAGCAGTTCTTC. It codes for CASSIPGLGHNEQFF. The complete variable domain, with remaining parts taken from reference TRBV19 and TRBJ2-1, reads DGGITQSPKYLFRKEGQNVTLSCEQNLNHDAMYWYRQDPGQGLRLIYYSQIVNDFQKGDIAEGYSVSREKKESFPLTVTSAQKNPTAFYLCASSIPGLGHNEQFFGPGTRLTVL.

The table lists this clonotype with many counts. This chain links TRBV12-3 or TRBV12-4 with TRBJ1-6, with D tentatively TRBD1 (5 bases). Between the trimmed V and J ends, which lost 5 bases and 4 bases, there was a span of 9 bases. The CDR3 loop spans 14 amino acids. CDR3 DNA: TGTGCCAGCAGTCCGGGACCGTATAATTCACCCCTCCACTTT. It codes for CASSPGPYNSPLHF.

In regard to this clonotype: This could be a read error, since a much larger clone is one nucleotide away. V gene TRBV20-1 combines with J gene TRBJ1-2; no reliable D call. Trimming took off 1 base at V and 8 bases at J, with 23 bases between the two ends. The CDR3 loop spans 16 amino acids. Germline CDR1 and CDR2: DFQATT and SNEGSKA (reference sequence). The CDR3 DNA reads as TGCAGTGCTAGAGCCACCCTTACGTCTTACGAACGAGGCTACACCTTC. Amino acids: CSARATLTSYERGYTF.

This clonotype was seen many times. The chain joins TRBV29-1 to TRBJ2-4; TRBD1 agrees at 10 bases. This CDR3 spans 13 amino acids. Trimming removed 2 bases from V and 6 bases from J; junction bases left unmatched: 1. Germline loops: CDR1 SQVTM, CDR2 ANQGSEA. As DNA, the CDR3 is TGCAGCGTTGAAAGGGACAGGGGAAACATTCAGTACTTC. Translating it yields CSVERDRGNIQYF.

At least ten counts were recorded for this clonotype. J is TRBJ2-1 and V is TRBV4-3; D might be TRBD1 or TRBD2, each matching 5 bases. The CDR3 is made up of 18 amino acids. V lost 1 base, J lost 0 bases, and 16 bases lay in between. Germline CDR1 is LGHNA and CDR2 is YSLEER. The CDR3: CASSQVEGIPISYNEQFF. The DNA of the CDR3 is TGCGCCAGCAGCCAAGTAGAGGGGATACCCATCTCCTACAATGAGCAGTTCTTC.

In this sample, this clonotype turned up a few times. V and J are TRBV6-5 and TRBJ2-5, with 12 bases fitting TRBD1. CDR3 size: 15 residues. Per germline, CDR1 MNHEY and CDR2 SVGAGI. The trim removed 5 bases at V and 5 bases at J, leaving 6 bases unmatched. In DNA, the CDR3 is TGTGCCAGCAGTGGGACAGGGGGCTCGGTGGAGACCCAGTACTTC. This translates into CASSGTGGSVETQYF.

This clonotype showed up just a few times. This sequence joins TRBV6-1 and TRBJ2-7; 7 bases line up with TRBD1. The CDR3 contains 14 residues. Trimming took 6 bases from V and 1 from J; bases not matched to a gene: 6. Germline V lookup: CDR1 MNHNS, CDR2 SASEGT. As DNA, the CDR3 is TGTGCCAGCAGGGAACAGGGGACATCCTACGAGCAGTACGTC. This encodes CASREQGTSYEQYV.

This clonotype was counted a few times. The chain couples TRBV6-5 to TRBJ1-6; the D is unclear. CDR1 MNHEY and CDR2 SVGAGI come from the germline V gene. The CDR3 covers 15 residues. Trimming stripped 5 bases from V and 8 bases from J, with 16 bases between. As DNA, the CDR3 is TGTGCCAGCAGTAAACGGATACAGCGGGATTCACCCCTCCACTTT. Amino acid sequence: CASSKRIQRDSPLHF.

This clonotype was observed a handful of times. The CDR3 DNA reads TGTGCCAGCAGCTTAGGTGGTTGGGGGGATACGCAGTATTTT. Protein product: CASSLGGWGDTQYF. The chain links TRBV7-3 to TRBJ2-3, with D perhaps given as TRBD1 or TRBD2 (5 bases each). The CDR3 has 14 residues. The germline V gene has CDR1 SGHTA and CDR2 FQGTGA. V dropped 2 bases and J dropped 6 bases, with 12 bases sitting between them.

Ten or more counts support this clonotype. This chain joins TRBV4-1 and TRBJ2-2; 7 bases align to TRBD1. V was pared by 1 base and J by 1 base, with 6 bases of the junction left unmatched. Germline V gene data show CDR1 as MGHRA and CDR2 as YSYEKL. The CDR3 extends over 17 amino acids. CDR3 residues: CASSQAHRGRNTGELFF. The CDR3 DNA reads as TGCGCCAGCAGCCAAGCCCACAGGGGAAGGAACACCGGGGAGCTGTTTTTT.

This clonotype was recorded many times. The chain joins TRBV7-9 to TRBJ1-2, with D uncertain. The length of the CDR3 is 13 residues. V lost 5 bases and J 3 bases, leaving 10 bases between the germline ends. Per germline, CDR1 SEHNR and CDR2 FQNEAQ (reference sequence). CDR3 in DNA: TGTGCCAGCAGCGTTGGCGACGACTATGGCTACACCTTC. This codes for CASSVGDDYGYTF.

This clonotype was seen a few times. The V call is TRBV6-2 or TRBV6-3, the J call TRBJ2-1; D remains unclear. CDR1 MNHEY and CDR2 SVGEGT come from the germline V gene. V lost 4 bases to trimming and J lost 4 bases, with 8 bases between them. The length of the CDR3 is 13 residues. Here the CDR3 reads CASSFAVYNEQFF. Written as DNA, the CDR3 is TGTGCCAGCAGTTTTGCGGTTTACAATGAGCAGTTCTTC.

The chain is built from TRBV7-9 and TRBJ1-3, with a weak D call TRBD1 (6 bases). CDR1 and CDR2 from the germline V gene are SEHNR and FQNEAQ (reference sequence). CDR3 length equals 15 residues. The germline V and J ends were trimmed by 2 bases and 2 bases, with 10 bases remaining between them. CDR3 loop: CASSLWDKAGNTIYF. The DNA of the CDR3 is TGTGCCAGCAGCTTATGGGACAAGGCTGGAAACACCATATATTTT.

This clonotype was counted ten times or more. This chain uses TRBV5-1 with TRBJ2-5, with D possibly TRBD1 on 6 matching bases. The CDR3 runs 13 residues. Trimming shortened V by 5 bases and J by 1 base, and 9 bases separated the two germline ends. CDR1 is SGHRS, CDR2 YFSETQ, per germline. The CDR3 reads CASRGGFQETQYF. In nucleotides, the CDR3 is TGCGCCAGCAGAGGGGGATTCCAAGAGACCCAGTACTTC.

V gene TRBV20-1 combines with J gene TRBJ2-5; D gene unclear. Trimming stripped 2 bases from V and 6 bases from J, with 7 bases between. Germline CDR1 is DFQATT and CDR2 is SNEGSKA (reference sequence). This CDR3 is 11 amino acids long. This CDR3 reads CSARLSQTQYF. The CDR3 DNA reads as TGCAGTGCTAGATTAAGTCAGACCCAGTACTTC.

The table lists this clonotype with a count of one. This chain uses TRBV3-1 with TRBJ2-3, with D uncertain. V lost 0 bases to trimming and J lost 7 bases, with 11 bases between them. CDR1 and CDR2 from the germline V gene are LGHDT and YNNKEL (reference sequence). The CDR3 sequence is 14 residues long. CDR3 in amino acids: CASSQEGGVHTQYF. DNA of the CDR3: TGTGCCAGCAGCCAAGAAGGCGGAGTGCATACGCAGTATTTT.

This clonotype occurred a few times. The gene calls are TRBV6-5 and TRBJ2-1; maybe TRBD1 (5 bases). The V and J ends lost 2 bases and 5 bases respectively, with 13 bases between them. From germline, CDR1 is MNHEY and CDR2 SVGAGI. The CDR3 spans 15 residues. CDR3 residues: CASSYGGRGHNEQFF. CDR3 nucleotides: TGTGCCAGCAGTTACGGTGGAAGGGGTCACAATGAGCAGTTCTTC.

Only a few counts were recorded for this clonotype. The gene calls are TRBV25-1 and TRBJ2-3; D might be TRBD2 (6 bases). The CDR3 totals 16 residues. V lost 2 bases and J 2 bases, leaving 14 bases between the germline ends. CDR1 is MGHDK and CDR2 is SYGVNS in the germline V gene. CDR3 DNA: TGTGCCAGCAGTGAAGCGAAACGGGGGAACACAGATACGCAGTATTTT. This encodes CASSEAKRGNTDTQYF.

This clonotype was seen more than once but under ten times. This sequence joins TRBV9 and TRBJ1-6; D call uncertain. Germline V gene lookup returns CDR1 SGDLS and CDR2 YYNGEE. The CDR3 runs to 12 residues. V was shortened by 3 bases and J by 13 bases, with 11 bases between the two germline ends. The CDR3: CASSARAGPLHF. The CDR3 DNA reads TGTGCCAGCAGCGCCCGGGCGGGGCCCCTCCACTTT.

The V call is TRBV20-1, the J call TRBJ1-1; TRBD1 aligns across 10 bases. CDR3 length equals 14 residues. The germline gives CDR1 DFQATT, CDR2 SNEGSKA (reference sequence). J gave up 1 base and V 4 bases, and 3 bases lay outside the gene matches. DNA of the CDR3: TGCAGTGCTAAGCGACAGGGGGCGAACACTGAAGCTTTCTTT. Encoded protein: CSAKRQGANTEAFF.

V gene TRBV9 combines with J gene TRBJ2-3; the D gene could be TRBD1 or TRBD2 (5 bases each). The CDR3 consists of 15 residues. The V end lost 0 bases, the J end lost 1 base, and 9 bases lay between the germline ends. Germline V gene lookup returns CDR1 SGDLS and CDR2 YYNGEE. CDR3 coding DNA: TGTGCCAGCAGCGTAGCAGAGGGGCGCACAGATACGCAGTATTTT. It is translated as CASSVAEGRTDTQYF.

This clonotype was recorded many times. The V gene is TRBV5-1, the J gene TRBJ2-3; possibly TRBD1 for D (5 bases). CDR1 and CDR2 (germline): SGHRS, YFSETQ. The CDR3 sequence is 14 residues long. Trimming pared 0 bases from V and 5 bases from J, leaving 10 bases between. In DNA form, the CDR3 reads TGCGCCAGCAGCTTGGGTGGGGCCCAAGATACGCAGTATTTT. This codes for CASSLGGAQDTQYF.

CDR3 in amino acids: CASSYTGTNTDTQYF. DNA for the CDR3: TGTGCCAGCAGTTATACCGGGACTAACACAGATACGCAGTATTTT. The chain carries TRBV12-3 or TRBV12-4 and TRBJ2-3; TRBD2 matches at 7 bases. Losses at the gene ends were 4 bases for V and 2 bases for J; bases not matched to a gene: 6. This CDR3 comprises 15 residues.

The table lists this clonotype with a few counts. CDR3 DNA: TGTGCCAGCAGCTTAGAGGGCTCAAGCAATCAGCCCCAGCATTTT. It translates to CASSLEGSSNQPQHF. The rearrangement joins TRBV7-2 to TRBJ1-5; D gene unclear. In germline, CDR1 is SGHTA, CDR2 FQGNSA. V was trimmed by 1 base and J by 1 base, leaving 8 bases between them. This CDR3 spans 15 amino acids.

The rearrangement uses TRBV7-3 and TRBJ2-5, with D maybe TRBD1 (5 bases). Germline CDR1 reads SGHTA; CDR2 reads FQGTGA. This CDR3 comprises 15 residues. Between the trimmed V and J ends, which lost 0 bases and 5 bases, there was a span of 13 bases. CDR3 amino acids: CASSLTPGQGETQYF. The CDR3, as DNA: TGTGCCAGCAGCTTAACTCCAGGACAAGGGGAGACCCAGTACTTC.

The chain joins TRBV29-1 to TRBJ1-1, with 7 bases matching TRBD1. CDR3 length: 13 residues. Germline V gene data show CDR1 as SQVTM and CDR2 as ANQGSEA. V shed 6 bases, J shed 1 base, and the junction held 5 bases outside the gene matches. The CDR3, as DNA: TGCAGCGTCGACAGGGTCCAGAACACTGAAGCTTTCTTT. This sequence encodes CSVDRVQNTEAFF.

This chain uses TRBV4-3 with TRBJ2-2; unclear D gene. Looked up from germline, CDR1 is LGHNA and CDR2 is YSLEER. V dropped 1 base and J dropped 2 bases, with 8 bases sitting between them. The CDR3 extends over 15 amino acids. CDR3 DNA sequence: TGCGCCAGCAGCCAAGTTGGGCACAACACCGGGGAGCTGTTTTTT. It specifies CASSQVGHNTGELFF.

V usage is TRBV5-1 and J usage is TRBJ2-3; possible D gene TRBD1, 5 bases. Germline CDR1 is SGHRS and CDR2 is YFSETQ. Trimming took off 3 bases at V and 0 bases at J, with 14 bases between the two ends. The CDR3 is 16 amino acids. The DNA for the CDR3 is TGCGCCAGCAGCTCCCTCGTGGGGCAAAGCACAGATACGCAGTATTTT. As protein: CASSSLVGQSTDTQYF.

The J gene is TRBJ2-2, the V gene TRBV9, with 10 bases identical to TRBD1. J was trimmed by 7 bases and V by 4 bases; bases with no gene match: 10. CDR1 and CDR2 (germline): SGDLS, YYNGEE. The CDR3 loop spans 16 amino acids. The CDR3 here is CASSPRTGGLSGELFF. CDR3 bases: TGTGCCAGCAGCCCCCGGACAGGGGGTTTGAGCGGGGAGCTGTTTTTT.